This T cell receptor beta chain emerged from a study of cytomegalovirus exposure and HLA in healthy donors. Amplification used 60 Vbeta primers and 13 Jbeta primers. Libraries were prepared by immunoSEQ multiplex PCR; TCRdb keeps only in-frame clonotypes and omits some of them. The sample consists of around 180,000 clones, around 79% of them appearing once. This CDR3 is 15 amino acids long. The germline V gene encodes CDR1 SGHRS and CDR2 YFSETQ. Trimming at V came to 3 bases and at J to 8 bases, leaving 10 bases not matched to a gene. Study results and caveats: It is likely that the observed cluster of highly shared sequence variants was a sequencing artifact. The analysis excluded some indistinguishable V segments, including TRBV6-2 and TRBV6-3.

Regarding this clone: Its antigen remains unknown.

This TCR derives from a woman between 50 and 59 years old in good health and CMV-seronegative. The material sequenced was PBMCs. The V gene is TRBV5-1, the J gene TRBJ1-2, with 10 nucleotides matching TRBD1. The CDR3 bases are TGCGCCAGCAGCTCCACCGGGACAGGGGTCTGGGGCTACACCTTC. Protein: CASSSTGTGVWGYTF.